Detailed here is one T cell receptor beta chain. What it binds is not known. Additional DNA sequences in this sample encode the identical CDR3. The data stem from a study of cytomegalovirus exposure and HLA in healthy donors. PCR employed 60 Vbeta and 13 Jbeta primers. This table comes from immunoSEQ multiplex PCR, and its TCRdb copy is limited to in-frame clones, with some not included. The data show approximately 97,000 clones, around four fifths seen once. Study-level findings and limits: For presence/absence analyses, sequencing depth was assumed to be roughly uniform across donors. What a later analysis reportedly showed was that an Asian-associated ancestry cluster had fewer N-insertions than the roughly 670-donor mean. Later analysis revealed greater clonal expansion in HLA-associated TCR beta chains than in equally common others.

Sequencing was performed on PBMCs. The sequence was obtained from a woman in her 40s in good health and CMV-seropositive.

CDR3 in amino acids: CASSLGGAGERPQHF. The CDR3 DNA follows: TGTGCCAGCAGCCTAGGGGGGGCGGGGGAGCGGCCCCAGCATTTT. The J gene is TRBJ1-5, the V gene TRBV7-8, with D possibly TRBD1 on 6 matching bases. The CDR3 is 15 amino acids. Germline values: CDR1 SGHVS, CDR2 FQNEAQ. With 5 bases removed from V and 9 bases from J, the gap between germline ends came to 20 bases.